This TCR beta chain derives from a study of T cell responses to AZD1222 COVID-19 vaccine. Findings of the study overall: Spike-wide coverage was observed for vaccine-associated CD4 TCRs, with dominant responses at 160-218 and 743-854. Unmutated regions of variants are reportedly targeted by nearly half of spike-specific TCRs. In all cases, repertoires were sampled only after the peak T cell response.

Using immunoSEQ multiplex PCR, the repertoire was profiled, and TCRdb retains in-frame clones only, with some absent. Among roughly 100,000 clones, approximately 89% were seen once, and the ten largest hold roughly 10%. The CDR3 runs to 14 residues. The germline V and J ends were trimmed by 1 base and 0 bases, with 3 bases remaining between them. The V gene's germline CDR1 is SGHVS and CDR2 FQNEAQ. A remark on this clone: Its antigen is as yet unknown.

The J gene is TRBJ2-2, the V gene TRBV7-8, with D hard to call. Specimen: peripheral blood, collected 28 days after the second AZD1222 dose. The receptor's source is an adult who received the AZD1222 COVID-19 vaccine. This chain's CDR3 is CASSLVANTGELFF. The CDR3 DNA reads as TGTGCCAGCAGCTTAGTCGCGAACACCGGGGAGCTGTTTTTT.